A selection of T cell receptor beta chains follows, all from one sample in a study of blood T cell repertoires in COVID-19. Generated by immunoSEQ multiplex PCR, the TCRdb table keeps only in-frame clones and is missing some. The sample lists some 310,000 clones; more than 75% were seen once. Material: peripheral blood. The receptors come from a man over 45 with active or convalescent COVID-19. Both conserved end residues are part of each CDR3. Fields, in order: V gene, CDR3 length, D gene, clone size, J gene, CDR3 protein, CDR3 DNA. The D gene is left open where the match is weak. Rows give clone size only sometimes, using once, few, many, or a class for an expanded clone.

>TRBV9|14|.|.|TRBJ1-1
CASSATEMNTEAFF
TGTGCCAGCAGCGCTACGGAGATGAACACTGAAGCTTTCTTT
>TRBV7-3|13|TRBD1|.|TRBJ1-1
CASSQGQGEKAFF
TGTGCCAGCAGTCAGGGACAGGGAGAGAAAGCTTTCTTT
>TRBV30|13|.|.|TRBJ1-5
CAWTWGEGQPQHF
TGTGCCTGGACATGGGGGGAGGGTCAGCCCCAGCATTTT
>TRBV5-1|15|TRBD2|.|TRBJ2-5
CASSVGLAGSETQYF
TGCGCCAGCAGCGTGGGACTAGCGGGATCTGAGACCCAGTACTTC
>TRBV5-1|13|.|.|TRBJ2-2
CASSLAGTGELFF
TGCGCCAGCAGCTTGGCGGGGACCGGGGAGCTGTTTTTT
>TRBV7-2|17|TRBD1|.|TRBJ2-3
CASSADRAGASTDTQYF
TGTGCCAGCAGCGCTGACAGGGCTGGAGCTAGCACAGATACGCAGTATTTT
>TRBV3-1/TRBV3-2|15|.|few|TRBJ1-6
CASSPRSYLNSPLHF
TGTGCCAGCAGCCCCCGGAGCTACCTGAATTCACCCCTCCACTTT
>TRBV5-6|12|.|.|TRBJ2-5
CASSLNSLAQYF
TGTGCCAGCAGCTTGAATTCCTTAGCCCAGTACTTC
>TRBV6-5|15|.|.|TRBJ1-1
CASSSPWEGRTEAFF
TGTGCCAGCAGTTCGCCTTGGGAGGGGCGCACTGAAGCTTTCTTT
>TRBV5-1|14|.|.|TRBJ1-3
CASSTGTPGNTIYF
TGCGCCAGCAGCACCGGGACACCAGGAAACACCATATATTTT
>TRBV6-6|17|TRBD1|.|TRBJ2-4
CASSPLAWGTGKNIQYF
TGTGCCAGCAGTCCCCTCGCCTGGGGGACAGGCAAAAACATTCAGTACTTC
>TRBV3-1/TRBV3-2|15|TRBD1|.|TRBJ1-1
CASSQDHSGGTEAFF
TGTGCCAGCAGCCAAGATCATTCAGGGGGCACTGAAGCTTTCTTT
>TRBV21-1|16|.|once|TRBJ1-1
CASSFKGVRGRTEAFF
TGTGCCAGCAGCTTTAAGGGTGTTAGGGGGCGGACTGAAGCTTTCTTT
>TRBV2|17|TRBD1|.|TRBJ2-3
CASSRDRGMGAADTQYF
TGTGCCAGCAGTCGGGACAGGGGGATGGGGGCGGCAGATACGCAGTATTTT
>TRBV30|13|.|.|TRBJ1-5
CAWCGQANQPQHF
TGTGCCTGGTGTGGGCAGGCCAATCAGCCCCAGCATTTT
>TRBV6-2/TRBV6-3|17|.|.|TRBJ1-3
CASSYAPSGSSGNTIYF
TGTGCCAGCAGTTACGCACCCTCCGGGTCCTCTGGAAACACCATATATTTT
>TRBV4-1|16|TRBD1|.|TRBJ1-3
CASSTNNYRGGNTIYF
TGCGCCAGCAGCACCAATAATTACAGGGGTGGAAACACCATATATTTT
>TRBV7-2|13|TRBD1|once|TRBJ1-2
CASSLGQGHGYTF
TGTGCCAGCAGCCTCGGACAGGGGCATGGCTACACCTTC
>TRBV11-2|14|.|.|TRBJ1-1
CASSPVGGGTEAFF
TGTGCCAGCAGCCCCGTGGGGGGGGGCACTGAAGCTTTCTTT
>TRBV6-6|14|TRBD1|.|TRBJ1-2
CASRWTGGAEGYTF
TGTGCCAGCAGATGGACAGGGGGCGCAGAGGGCTACACCTTC
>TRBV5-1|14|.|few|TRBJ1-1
CASSLDSGLLEAFF
TGCGCCAGCAGCTTGGACAGCGGGCTTTTGGAAGCTTTCTTT
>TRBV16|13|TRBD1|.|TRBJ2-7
CASSQYRGAEQYF
TGTGCCAGCAGCCAATACAGGGGGGCCGAGCAGTACTTC
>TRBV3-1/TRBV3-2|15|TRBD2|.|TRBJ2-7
CASSLWTSGSYEQYF
TGTGCCAGCAGCTTATGGACTAGCGGCTCCTACGAGCAGTACTTC
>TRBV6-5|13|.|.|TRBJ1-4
CASSLSGNEKLFF
TGTGCCAGCAGTTTATCAGGGAATGAAAAACTGTTTTTT
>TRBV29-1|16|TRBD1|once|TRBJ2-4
CSVVQGAGGAKNIQYF
TGCAGCGTTGTTCAGGGGGCTGGGGGGGCCAAAAACATTCAGTACTTC
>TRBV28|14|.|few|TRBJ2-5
CASSRRDNQETQYF
TGTGCCAGCAGTCGCCGGGACAACCAAGAGACCCAGTACTTC
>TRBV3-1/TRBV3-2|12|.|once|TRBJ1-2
CASSQGPYGYTF
TGTGCCAGCAGCCAAGGTCCTTATGGCTACACCTTC
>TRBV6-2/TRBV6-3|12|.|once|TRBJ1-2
CASSLDRYGYTF
TGTGCCAGCAGCTTAGACAGATATGGCTACACCTTC
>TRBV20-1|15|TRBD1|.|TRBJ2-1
CSASLPQGAYNEQFF
TGCAGTGCTAGTCTCCCTCAGGGGGCATACAATGAGCAGTTCTTC
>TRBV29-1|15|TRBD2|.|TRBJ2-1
CSVEGLANPYNEQFF
TGCAGCGTTGAGGGACTAGCAAACCCCTACAATGAGCAGTTCTTC
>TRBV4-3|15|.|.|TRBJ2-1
CASSQVRSSYNEQFF
TGCGCCAGCAGCCAAGTGAGGAGCTCCTACAATGAGCAGTTCTTC